Shown below are 21 T cell receptor beta chains from a single sample sequenced in a study of T cell repertoires and HLA-DP antigens. Their cognate antigens are unknown. This table comes from immunoSEQ multiplex PCR, and its TCRdb copy is limited to in-frame clones, with some not included. The table has around 100,000 clones, 92% seen once. Sequenced sample: CD4+ T cells from PBMCs. Receptors were obtained from a woman in her late teens or twenties in good health and CMV-seronegative.

The rearrangement joins TRBV27 to TRBJ1-4; 8 positions agree with TRBD1. This CDR3 has 13 amino acids. Trimming at V came to 10 bases and at J to 5 bases, leaving 6 bases not matched to a gene. CDR1 MNHEY and CDR2 SMNVEV come from the germline V gene (reference sequence). CDR3 DNA sequence: TGTGCCACCCGGACAGGGCCGAATGAAAAACTGTTTTTT. This gives the protein CATRTGPNEKLFF.

V is TRBV5-1 and J is TRBJ2-5; tentative D call: TRBD2 (5 bases). The ends were cut back, 0 bases at V and 1 base at J, with 10 bases in the middle. Germline assignment: CDR1 SGHRS and CDR2 YFSETQ. The CDR3 extends over 15 amino acids. The CDR3 is CASSLGGQFQETQYF. Here the CDR3 DNA reads TGCGCCAGCAGCTTGGGAGGGCAGTTCCAAGAGACCCAGTACTTC.

V is TRBV19 and J is TRBJ2-6, with D perhaps matching TRBD1 (6 bases). Per germline, CDR1 LNHDA and CDR2 SQIVND (reference sequence). Deletions cut 5 bases from V and 6 bases from J, with 20 bases between. This CDR3 has 17 amino acids. CDR3 coding DNA: TGTGCCAGTAGTGTCGGACAGCCAGCTCTGTCGGCCAACGTCCTGACTTTC. Translation: CASSVGQPALSANVLTF.

The chain recombines TRBV7-2 with TRBJ2-4; D is unresolved. The CDR3 has 15 amino acids. Trimming took off 4 bases at V and 0 bases at J, with 10 bases between the two ends. Germline V gene data show CDR1 as SGHTA and CDR2 as FQGNSA. In nucleotides, the CDR3 is TGTGCCAGCAGCTCCCAATCCACAGCCAAAAACATTCAGTACTTC. Its protein product is CASSSQSTAKNIQYF.

This clone was counted a single time. The genes are TRBV6-5 and TRBJ1-1; 7 bases match TRBD1. This CDR3 spans 14 amino acids. V shed 6 bases, J shed 4 bases, and the junction held 8 bases outside the gene matches. In germline, CDR1 is MNHEY, CDR2 SVGAGI. Here the CDR3 reads CASREGGLGTEAFF. The DNA of the CDR3 is TGTGCCAGCAGGGAAGGGGGCCTCGGCACTGAAGCTTTCTTT.

This clone was seen a single time. This chain connects TRBV7-3 to TRBJ2-7; D remains ambiguous. V was cut by 4 bases and J by 7 bases, with 14 bases left in between. Germline CDR1 SGHTA, CDR2 FQGTGA. The CDR3 length is 13 residues. As DNA, the CDR3 is TGTGCCAGCAGCTCAAGCAACCACGGGGAGCAGTACTTC. It specifies CASSSSNHGEQYF.

The CDR3 spells CAWSATGRRREKLFF. The DNA for the CDR3 is TGTGCCTGGAGCGCGACAGGGCGGAGGCGTGAAAAACTGTTTTTT. The rearrangement joins TRBV30 to TRBJ1-4; 7 nucleotides line up with TRBD1. Germline CDR1 is GTSNPN and CDR2 is SVGIG (reference sequence). The CDR3 is 15 residues long. The V gene end was trimmed by 3 bases and the J gene end by 7 bases; junction bases not matched to a gene: 11.

The rearrangement links TRBV11-2 to TRBJ2-7; D is perhaps TRBD1 or TRBD2 (6 bases each). The CDR3 spans 14 residues. Trimming left V 1 base short and J 4 bases short, with 11 bases between. Germline-derived CDR1 and CDR2 are SGHAT and FQNNGV. CDR3 coding DNA: TGTGCCAGCAGCTTAGTGGGGGGCCGGTACGAGCAGTACGTC. Protein product: CASSLVGGRYEQYV.

The rearrangement uses TRBV9 and TRBJ1-2; no firm D call. The V end lost 4 bases, the J end lost 4 bases, and 11 bases lay between the germline ends. The germline gives CDR1 SGDLS, CDR2 YYNGEE. The CDR3 runs 13 residues. The CDR3 loop is CASSPGGSYGYTF. The CDR3 bases are TGTGCCAGCAGCCCGGGAGGGTCCTATGGCTACACCTTC.

The chain couples TRBV5-4 to TRBJ2-3; D tentatively reads TRBD1 or TRBD2 (5 bases each). The V gene lost 3 bases and the J gene lost 6 bases, with 17 bases spanning the gap. The CDR3 runs to 15 residues. CDR1 and CDR2 (germline): SGHNT, YYREEE (reference sequence). The CDR3 bases are TGTGCCAGCAGCTCGATCGGGGCTTCACCGGATACGCAGTATTTT. The encoded protein is CASSSIGASPDTQYF.

The gene calls are TRBV2 and TRBJ2-1; 10 positions match TRBD2. V lost 6 bases, J lost 8 bases, and 10 bases stayed unmatched. Germline loops: CDR1 SNHLY, CDR2 FYNNEI. The CDR3 length is 15 residues. The CDR3 here is CASRARSGGGYEQFF. For the CDR3, the DNA is TGTGCCAGCAGGGCTAGAAGCGGGGGGGGATATGAGCAGTTCTTC.

The V call is TRBV4-1, the J call TRBJ1-2; 9 bases agree with TRBD1. The V and J ends lost 5 bases and 7 bases, in that order; junction bases with no gene match: 8. The CDR3 is 14 residues long. Per the germline V gene, CDR1 is MGHRA and CDR2 is YSYEKL. The CDR3 bases are TGCGCCAGCAGCAAACCGGGACAGGGCGCTGGCTACACCTTC. The encoded protein is CASSKPGQGAGYTF.

This sequence joins TRBV27 and TRBJ2-2, with D unclear. Germline V CDR1 and CDR2: MNHEY, SMNVEV (reference sequence). This CDR3 is built from 14 residues. Trimming removed 6 bases at V and 3 bases at J, with 11 bases between. CDR3 nucleotide sequence: TGTGCCAGCAGCTTCGTCAGTTACACCGGGGAGCTGTTTTTT. It translates to CASSFVSYTGELFF.

The chain couples TRBV7-2 to TRBJ1-5; maybe TRBD1 (6 bases). Trimming removed 4 bases at V and 11 bases at J, with 18 bases between. The CDR3 runs to 14 residues. Germline V gene data show CDR1 as SGHTA and CDR2 as FQGNSA. This CDR3 is CASSSQGRRQSQHF. In DNA form, the CDR3 reads TGTGCCAGCAGCTCACAGGGACGGCGACAGTCCCAGCATTTT.

The chain recombines TRBV6-6 with TRBJ2-6; 8 bases line up with TRBD1. The CDR3 totals 16 residues. J lost 9 bases, V lost 6 bases, and 13 bases had no gene match. Germline assignment: CDR1 MNHNY and CDR2 SVGAGI (reference sequence). CDR3 protein: CASRGQAPGNVNVLTF. CDR3 in DNA: TGTGCCAGCAGGGGACAGGCCCCCGGCAACGTCAACGTCCTGACTTTC.

The chain joins TRBV7-8 to TRBJ2-1; a weak D match, TRBD2 (6 bases). The length of the CDR3 is 17 residues. The germline CDR1 and CDR2 sequences are SGHVS and FQNEAQ. The V gene lost 4 bases and the J gene lost 7 bases, with 23 bases spanning the gap. In DNA form, the CDR3 reads TGTGCCAGCAGCTCCGACCCGACTCAAACGCGGGGTAATGAGCAGTTCTTC. Translated, it gives CASSSDPTQTRGNEQFF.

This chain connects TRBV2 to TRBJ1-1; D unresolved. V was clipped by 1 base and J by 1 base, with 7 bases between them. This CDR3 contains 14 residues. Germline CDR1 SNHLY, CDR2 FYNNEI. CDR3 coding DNA: TGTGCCAGCAGTGAAGGGGGTTGGAACACTGAAGCTTTCTTT. Translated: CASSEGGWNTEAFF. The full variable domain, rest sourced from reference TRBV2 and TRBJ1-1, is EPEVTQTPSHQVTQMGQEVILRCVPISNHLYFYWYRQILGQKVEFLVSFYNNEISEKSEIFDDQFSVERPDGSNFTLKIRSTKLEDSAMYFCASSEGGWNTEAFFGQGTRLTVV.

The chain joins TRBV9 to TRBJ1-2, with no clear D. Germline V gives CDR1 SGDLS, CDR2 YYNGEE. This CDR3 has 15 amino acids. V was trimmed by 3 bases and J by 4 bases, leaving 16 bases between them. CDR3 in DNA: TGTGCCAGCAGCGGATCCAGGCAATCGGGCTATGGCTACACCTTC. This gives the protein CASSGSRQSGYGYTF.

The chain has TRBV6-5 and TRBJ1-4, with 7 nucleotides matching TRBD1. Germline CDR1 MNHEY, CDR2 SVGAGI. V was pared by 6 bases and J by 4 bases, with 8 bases of the junction left unmatched. The CDR3 covers 15 residues. This CDR3 is CASRTTGQGNEKLFF. In nucleotides, the CDR3 is TGTGCCAGCAGAACGACAGGGCAGGGTAATGAAAAACTGTTTTTT.

The chain joins TRBV5-4 to TRBJ2-3; D is uncertain. There are 15 residues in the CDR3. The germline V and J ends were trimmed by 4 bases and 0 bases, with 12 bases remaining between them. Germline CDR1 is SGHNT and CDR2 is YYREEE (reference sequence). The CDR3 sequence: CASSAITSSTDTQYF. As DNA, the CDR3 is TGTGCCAGCAGCGCTATTACGTCTAGCACAGATACGCAGTATTTT.

The V and J genes are TRBV7-8 and TRBJ1-2; possibly TRBD1 for D (5 bases). Germline CDR1 is SGHVS and CDR2 is FQNEAQ. V lost 4 bases and J 2 bases, leaving 11 bases between the germline ends. The CDR3 is 14 amino acids. CDR3 nucleotide sequence: TGTGCCAGCAGCTCCAGGGCGGGGAACTATGGCTACACCTTC. Its protein product is CASSSRAGNYGYTF.